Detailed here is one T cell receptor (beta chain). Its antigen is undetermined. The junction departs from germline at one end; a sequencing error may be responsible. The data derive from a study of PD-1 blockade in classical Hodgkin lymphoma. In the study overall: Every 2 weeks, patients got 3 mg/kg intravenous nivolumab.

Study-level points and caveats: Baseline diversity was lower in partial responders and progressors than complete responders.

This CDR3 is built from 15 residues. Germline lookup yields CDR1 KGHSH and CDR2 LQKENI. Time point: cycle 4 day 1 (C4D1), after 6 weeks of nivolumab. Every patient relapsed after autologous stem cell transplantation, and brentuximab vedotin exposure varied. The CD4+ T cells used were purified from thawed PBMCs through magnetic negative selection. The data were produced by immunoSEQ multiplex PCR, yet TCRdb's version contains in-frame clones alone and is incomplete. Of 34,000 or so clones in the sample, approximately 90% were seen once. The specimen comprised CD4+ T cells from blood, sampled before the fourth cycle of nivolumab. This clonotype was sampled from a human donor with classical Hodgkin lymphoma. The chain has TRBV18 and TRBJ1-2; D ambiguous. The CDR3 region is CASSPPIGSSYGHTF. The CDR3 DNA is TGTGCCAGCTCACCACCTATCGGGAGCAGCTATGGCCACACCTTC.